The rows below give T cell receptor beta chains drawn from one sample of a study of blood T cell repertoires in COVID-19. TCRdb's copy holds only in-frame clones and misses some; the assay was immunoSEQ multiplex PCR. The data show about 59,000 clones, 81% seen once. The specimen sequenced was peripheral blood. Source of these receptors: an elderly woman with active or convalescent COVID-19. CDR3s include the opening cysteine and the closing phenylalanine or tryptophan. The D gene is left open where the match is weak. A clone size is listed for some rows: how often the clone was seen (once, few, many), or a class if it is expanded.

CDR3nt,CDR3aa,v_gene,d_gene,j_gene,abundance
TGTGCCAGCACCCAAGCGGGACAGGGAACCTACGAGCAGTACTTC,CASTQAGQGTYEQYF,TRBV28,TRBD1,TRBJ2-7,.
TGTGCCAGCAGTCCCCCAGTCCTCTCTGGAAACACCATATATTTT,CASSPPVLSGNTIYF,TRBV28,.,TRBJ1-3,few
TGTGCCAGCAGTTCCCTTTCTAACCCCGCCGGCTACACCTTC,CASSSLSNPAGYTF,TRBV27,.,TRBJ1-2,.
TGCGCCAGCAGCCAAGATACAACTACCTACAATGAGCAGTTCTTC,CASSQDTTTYNEQFF,TRBV4-3,.,TRBJ2-1,.
TGTGCCAGCAGCTTGGTGGAGGAGAAGGCGTATGGCTACACCTTC,CASSLVEEKAYGYTF,TRBV7-2,.,TRBJ1-2,.
TGCGCCAGCAGGTCCGGGACAGGGCCCTACGAGCAGTACTTC,CASRSGTGPYEQYF,TRBV5-1,TRBD1,TRBJ2-7,once
TGTGCCAGTAGTATATCGGGCCAGGGGGCCTACGAGCAGTACTTC,CASSISGQGAYEQYF,TRBV19,TRBD1,TRBJ2-7,.
TGTGCCAGTAGTATGGAGGGCGGGGGTACCTACGAACAGTACTTC,CASSMEGGGTYEQYF,TRBV19,TRBD2,TRBJ2-7,.
TGTGCCAGCAGTTACAAGCAGGGGCATCGAGCTGAAGCTTTCTTT,CASSYKQGHRAEAFF,TRBV6-5,.,TRBJ1-1,.
TGCGCCAGCTTATACGGGAGAACTAATGAAAAACTGTTTTTT,CASLYGRTNEKLFF,TRBV23-1,.,TRBJ1-4,.
TGTGCCAGCAGCTCAGCGAACACCGGGGAGCTGTTTTTT,CASSSANTGELFF,TRBV7-3,.,TRBJ2-2,.
TGTGCCAGCAGCAAAGTACCCCCAGGCTCCTATAATTCACCCCTCCACTTT,CASSKVPPGSYNSPLHF,TRBV21-1,.,TRBJ1-6,few
TGTGCCAGCAGCGGGACAGGGCGGGAATACACCGGGGAGCTGTTTTTT,CASSGTGREYTGELFF,TRBV9,TRBD1,TRBJ2-2,.
TGTGCCAGCAGATTTTCTAGCGGGGGGGCCGGGGAGCTGTTTTTT,CASRFSSGGAGELFF,TRBV2,TRBD2,TRBJ2-2,.
TGTGCCAGCAGCCTTAGCGGGGTAACCACAGATACGCAGTATTTT,CASSLSGVTTDTQYF,TRBV5-4,TRBD2,TRBJ2-3,.
TGTGCCAGCAGCCTCCAGGGGGCCCGCAATCAGCCCCAGCATTTT,CASSLQGARNQPQHF,TRBV7-3,TRBD1,TRBJ1-5,.
TGTGCCATCAGGCCCAACAGGGAGGATACGCAGTATTTT,CAIRPNREDTQYF,TRBV10-3,.,TRBJ2-3,.
TGCACCAGCAGCCACCTACCGGGACTAGCCCTCGAGCAGTACTTC,CTSSHLPGLALEQYF,TRBV1,.,TRBJ2-7,.
TGTGCCAGCAGCTTAAACAGGGCGGATACGCAGTATTTT,CASSLNRADTQYF,TRBV7-2,.,TRBJ2-3,.
TGCGCCAGCAGCCCGGGCGGGAGGCGCTACGAGCAGTACTTC,CASSPGGRRYEQYF,TRBV5-1,TRBD2,TRBJ2-7,once
TGCGCCAGCAGTGAACAACAGGGGATGCCCCTCCACTTT,CASSEQQGMPLHF,TRBV10-1,TRBD1,TRBJ1-6,.
TGTGCCAGTAGTATTTTAGGGGTACACGAGCAGTACTTC,CASSILGVHEQYF,TRBV19,.,TRBJ2-7,.
TGTGCCAGCAGTGATGGGGACAGAAAAAACTATGGCTACACCTTC,CASSDGDRKNYGYTF,TRBV6-1,TRBD1,TRBJ1-2,.
TGTGCCAGCAGCCCCCCAGGGTATGGCTACACCTTC,CASSPPGYGYTF,TRBV3-1/TRBV3-2,.,TRBJ1-2,.
TGTGCCAGCAGTTGGGGAGTCAACAAGAACACTGAAGCTTTCTTT,CASSWGVNKNTEAFF,TRBV6-2/TRBV6-3,.,TRBJ1-1,.
TGTGCCAGCAGCGTCACCGGGTCCAATTCACCCCTCCACTTT,CASSVTGSNSPLHF,TRBV9,.,TRBJ1-6,.
TGCAGCGCCTGGGTTCTATATCCGGGACAGGGGTATGGCTACACCTTC,CSAWVLYPGQGYGYTF,TRBV29-1,TRBD1,TRBJ1-2,.
TGTGCCAGCAGTGAAGATGGGGCACAAAACTATGGCTACACCTTC,CASSEDGAQNYGYTF,TRBV6-1,.,TRBJ1-2,.
TGCGCCAGCAGCTTGGAGGGACAGGGTGTCACTGAAGCTTTCTTT,CASSLEGQGVTEAFF,TRBV5-1,TRBD1,TRBJ1-1,once
TGTGCCAGCAGCTTGACGGGGTTGAGAGGGGAGACCCAGTACTTC,CASSLTGLRGETQYF,TRBV5-4,.,TRBJ2-5,.
TGTGCCAGTCGAACTAGCGGGGGCGCGGATACGCAGTATTTT,CASRTSGGADTQYF,TRBV25-1,TRBD2,TRBJ2-3,.
TGTGCCAGCAGTTACGAAGTAACAGCCTGGGATTCACCCCTCCACTTT,CASSYEVTAWDSPLHF,TRBV6-2/TRBV6-3,.,TRBJ1-6,once
TGTGCCAGCAGCTTGTACATGAACACTGAAGCTTTCTTT,CASSLYMNTEAFF,TRBV7-9,.,TRBJ1-1,once
TGTGCCAGCAACTTGGGACTAGCGGGGGGGGAGCAGTACTTC,CASNLGLAGGEQYF,TRBV28,TRBD2,TRBJ2-7,.
TGTGCCAGTAGTACCCCCCAGGGCCTCAACGGGAGCATTCAGTACTTC,CASSTPQGLNGSIQYF,TRBV19,.,TRBJ2-4,.
TGCGCCAGCAGCTTGTGGGCACCGGACACAGATACGCAGTATTTT,CASSLWAPDTDTQYF,TRBV5-1,.,TRBJ2-3,.
TGTGCCAGCAGTCCCTCCCAGCGACTCTCTGGAAACACCATATATTTT,CASSPSQRLSGNTIYF,TRBV28,.,TRBJ1-3,.
TGTGCCATCCGGAGCTCCTACGAGCAGTACTTC,CAIRSSYEQYF,TRBV6-5,.,TRBJ2-7,once
TGCGCCAGCAGCCAAGACGCTCGGGGAATGTACGAGCAGTACTTC,CASSQDARGMYEQYF,TRBV4-1,.,TRBJ2-7,once
TGTGCCAGCAGCTCGATGGGTCAGGGGTACGGTGAAAAACTGTTTTTT,CASSSMGQGYGEKLFF,TRBV5-6,.,TRBJ1-4,few
TGTGCCAGCAGCTTAGAGACAGGGTGGGGGTCGGTCTATGGCTACACCTTC,CASSLETGWGSVYGYTF,TRBV7-8,TRBD1,TRBJ1-2,.